This T cell receptor beta chain is drawn from a study of T-cell reconstitution after alpha-beta-depleted transplantation in children. Notes on the study in general: About two months after transplant, alpha-beta T cells reportedly came from several hundred expanded graft clones. Some patients' high day-60 TCRbeta diversity was attributed to recipient cells surviving conditioning. By one year post-transplant, T-cell counts and diversity largely arose from T cells that were newly produced.

CDR3 length equals 16 residues. V lost 7 bases, J lost 6 bases, and 17 bases stayed unmatched. From germline, CDR1 is MDHEN and CDR2 SYDVKM. This clonotype was seen a handful of times. No antigen is known for it. Researchers prepared the TCRbeta library using unique molecular identifiers, the study reports. MiXCR, applied by TCRdb to the PCR reads, yields one record per CDR3 protein. The sample includes about 1,000,000 distinct CDR3 sequences, roughly 29% of them seen just once. The sample in question was PBMCs, mostly from graft donor cells, obtained 360 days after TCRalphabeta/CD19-depleted stem cell transplant. This clonotype originated in a boy under two years old who had a stem cell transplant for SCID, so the T cells may come from the graft donor. The rearrangement links TRBV28 to TRBJ1-1; 7 nucleotides line up with TRBD1. The CDR3 loop reads CASTDNRGQQGAEAFF. CDR3 DNA sequence: TGTGCCAGCACCGATAATCGGGGACAGCAAGGAGCTGAAGCTTTCTTT.